The rows below give T cell receptor beta chains drawn from one sample of a study of blood T cell repertoires in COVID-19. Method: immunoSEQ multiplex PCR; TCRdb's copy keeps in-frame clones and lacks some. This table holds some 320,000 clones, around 87% found once. The specimen was PBMCs or T cells enriched from blood (not recorded which). The receptors originated from a woman between 25 and 40 years old who had recovered from COVID-19. The CDR3 runs from the conserved cysteine through the conserved F or W. The D gene is left open where the match is weak. Size tells how often a clone was seen (once, few, many) or the class of an expanded clone, and some rows leave it out.

abundance	v_gene	d_gene	j_gene	CDR3aa	CDR3nt
NA	TRBV5-1	TRBD1	TRBJ2-3	CASSLWQGAGDTQYF	TGCGCCAGCAGCTTATGGCAGGGGGCGGGAGATACGCAGTATTTT
NA	TRBV27	NA	TRBJ1-3	CASRRGNTIYF	TGTGCCAGCAGGAGGGGAAACACCATATATTTT
NA	TRBV28	TRBD2	TRBJ2-3	CASSMTITSARSDTQYF	TGTGCCAGCAGTATGACAATCACTAGCGCTAGATCAGATACGCAGTATTTT
NA	TRBV6-1	NA	TRBJ2-7	CASSEAMGQGGGEQYF	TGTGCCAGCAGTGAAGCGATGGGGCAGGGCGGTGGCGAGCAGTACTTC
NA	TRBV5-1	TRBD2	TRBJ2-1	CASSLAMTSANEQFF	TGCGCCAGCAGCTTGGCCATGACTAGCGCCAATGAGCAGTTCTTC
NA	TRBV11-3	NA	TRBJ2-3	CASSSTRASTDTQYF	TGTGCCAGCAGCTCGACTAGAGCTAGCACAGATACGCAGTATTTT
NA	TRBV6-5	NA	TRBJ1-2	CASSLSTGLYGYTF	TGTGCCAGCAGTTTGTCGACAGGTCTCTATGGCTACACCTTC
NA	TRBV5-6	TRBD1	TRBJ1-2	CASSPRQGRASLYGYTF	TGTGCCAGCAGCCCGCGACAGGGAAGGGCCTCCCTCTATGGCTACACCTTC
NA	TRBV9	TRBD1	TRBJ2-7	CASSARGDRAPAYEQYF	TGTGCCAGCAGCGCCAGAGGTGACAGGGCCCCCGCCTACGAGCAGTACTTC
NA	TRBV18	NA	TRBJ1-3	CASSQSGGQAGNTIYF	TGTGCCAGCTCACAGTCCGGGGGGCAAGCTGGAAACACCATATATTTT
NA	TRBV5-6	TRBD1	TRBJ1-2	CASTSAGTATPYGYTF	TGTGCCAGCACAAGTGCCGGGACAGCTACTCCCTATGGCTACACCTTC
NA	TRBV6-5	NA	TRBJ1-6	CASSQGGGNSPLHF	TGTGCCAGCAGCCAAGGGGGTGGGAATTCACCCCTCCACTTT
NA	TRBV5-1	NA	TRBJ1-2	CASSHHGAANYGYTF	TGCGCCAGCAGCCACCACGGAGCAGCCAACTATGGCTACACCTTC
once	TRBV5-1	NA	TRBJ1-5	CASSLRGLGNQPQHF	TGCGCCAGCAGCTTGAGGGGCTTAGGCAATCAGCCCCAGCATTTT
NA	TRBV7-9	NA	TRBJ2-3	CASSSLGVTSDTQYF	TGTGCCAGCAGCTCCCTAGGGGTTACTTCAGATACGCAGTATTTT
NA	TRBV5-6	TRBD1	TRBJ2-3	CASSFLQGATQYF	TGTGCCAGCAGCTTTCTTCAGGGGGCTACGCAGTATTTT
NA	TRBV10-3	NA	TRBJ2-2	CAISESGTNAGELFF	TGTGCCATCAGTGAGTCAGGGACAAACGCCGGGGAGCTGTTTTTT
NA	TRBV5-1	TRBD2	TRBJ2-7	CASSLREISGGSYEQYF	TGCGCCAGCAGCTTGCGTGAGATTAGCGGGGGATCCTACGAGCAGTACTTC
NA	TRBV18	TRBD1	TRBJ1-2	CASSPERQGGYTF	TGTGCCAGCTCACCAGAAAGACAGGGAGGCTACACCTTC
NA	TRBV7-2	NA	TRBJ1-5	CASSIGQHGNQPQHF	TGTGCCAGCAGCATAGGACAGCATGGCAATCAGCCCCAGCATTTT
NA	TRBV28	NA	TRBJ1-5	CASSRDTSLNQPQHF	TGTGCCAGCAGTCGGGACACGTCCCTAAATCAGCCCCAGCATTTT
NA	TRBV29-1	TRBD2	TRBJ2-1	CSVDRRGTYNEQFF	TGCAGCGTTGATCGGCGGGGGACCTACAATGAGCAGTTCTTC
NA	TRBV3-1/TRBV3-2	TRBD2	TRBJ2-1	CASSHTRVAGYNEQFF	TGTGCCAGCAGCCACACCCGAGTAGCGGGGTACAATGAGCAGTTCTTC
NA	TRBV19	TRBD1	TRBJ2-7	CASRTTGGSYEQYF	TGTGCCAGTAGGACGACAGGGGGGTCCTACGAGCAGTACTTC
NA	TRBV7-8	TRBD1	TRBJ2-5	CASSLRDRGLETQYF	TGTGCCAGCAGCTTAAGGGACAGGGGGTTAGAGACCCAGTACTTC
NA	TRBV4-2	TRBD1	TRBJ1-2	CASSQGDRGRDGYTF	TGTGCCAGCAGCCAAGGGGACAGGGGGCGAGATGGCTACACCTTC
NA	TRBV7-2	NA	TRBJ2-3	CASSLGGGGADTQYF	TGTGCCAGCAGCTTAGGGGGCGGAGGGGCGGATACGCAGTATTTT